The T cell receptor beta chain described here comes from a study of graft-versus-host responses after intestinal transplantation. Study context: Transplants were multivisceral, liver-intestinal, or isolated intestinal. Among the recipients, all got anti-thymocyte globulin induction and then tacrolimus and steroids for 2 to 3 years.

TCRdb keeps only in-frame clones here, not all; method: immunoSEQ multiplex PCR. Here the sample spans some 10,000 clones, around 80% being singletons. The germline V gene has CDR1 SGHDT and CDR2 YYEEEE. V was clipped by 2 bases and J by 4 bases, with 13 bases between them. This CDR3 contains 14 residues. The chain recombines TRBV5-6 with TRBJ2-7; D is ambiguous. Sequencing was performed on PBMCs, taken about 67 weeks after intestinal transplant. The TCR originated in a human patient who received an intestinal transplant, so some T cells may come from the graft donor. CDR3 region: CASSFVAQAYEQYF. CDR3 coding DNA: TGTGCCAGCAGCTTCGTCGCGCAGGCTTACGAGCAGTACTTC.